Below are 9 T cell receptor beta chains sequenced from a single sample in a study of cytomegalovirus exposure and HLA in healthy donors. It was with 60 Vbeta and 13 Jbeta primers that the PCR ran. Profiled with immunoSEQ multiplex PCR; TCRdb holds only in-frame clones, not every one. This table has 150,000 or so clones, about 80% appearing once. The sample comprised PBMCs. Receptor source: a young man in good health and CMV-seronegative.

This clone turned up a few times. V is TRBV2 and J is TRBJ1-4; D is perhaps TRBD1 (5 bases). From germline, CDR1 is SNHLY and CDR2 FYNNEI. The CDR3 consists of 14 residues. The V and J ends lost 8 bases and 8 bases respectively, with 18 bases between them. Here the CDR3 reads CASSRSGGSEKLFF. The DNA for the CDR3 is TGTGCCAGCTCAAGAAGCGGGGGGAGCGAAAAACTGTTTTTT.

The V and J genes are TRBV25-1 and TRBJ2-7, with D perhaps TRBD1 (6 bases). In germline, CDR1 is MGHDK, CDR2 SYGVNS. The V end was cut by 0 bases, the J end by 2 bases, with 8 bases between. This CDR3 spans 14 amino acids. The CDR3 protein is CASSEYGGPYEQYF. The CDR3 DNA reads TGTGCCAGCAGTGAATATGGGGGCCCCTACGAGCAGTACTTC.

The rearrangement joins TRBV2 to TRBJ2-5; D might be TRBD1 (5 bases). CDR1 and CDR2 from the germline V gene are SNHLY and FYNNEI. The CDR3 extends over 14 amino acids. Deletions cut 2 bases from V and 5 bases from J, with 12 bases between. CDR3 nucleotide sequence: TGTGCCAGCAGTGAATTAGGGGTCCCGGAGACCCAGTACTTC. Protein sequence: CASSELGVPETQYF.

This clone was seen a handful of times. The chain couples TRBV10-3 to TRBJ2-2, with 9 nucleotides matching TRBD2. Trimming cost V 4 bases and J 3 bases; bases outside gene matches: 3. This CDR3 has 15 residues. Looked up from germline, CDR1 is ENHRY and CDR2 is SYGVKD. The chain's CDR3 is CAISVLAGYTGELFF. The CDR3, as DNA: TGTGCCATCAGTGTGCTAGCGGGGTACACCGGGGAGCTGTTTTTT.

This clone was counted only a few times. The chain's CDR3 is CASSQGPQQVINEKLFF. The CDR3 nucleotides are TGCGCCAGCAGCCAAGGTCCTCAACAGGTCATTAATGAAAAACTGTTTTTT. The J gene is TRBJ1-4, the V gene TRBV4-1; tentatively, D is TRBD1 (5 bases). The CDR3 runs to 17 residues. V was clipped by 1 base and J by 4 bases, with 16 bases between them. Germline loops: CDR1 MGHRA, CDR2 YSYEKL.

CDR3: CASSTQGREQYF. CDR3 coding DNA: TGTGCCAGCAGCACACAGGGCCGAGAGCAGTACTTC. V and J are TRBV7-8 and TRBJ2-7; D is perhaps TRBD1 (6 bases). V was clipped by 5 bases and J by 7 bases, with 12 bases between them. Germline V lookup: CDR1 SGHVS, CDR2 FQNEAQ. The CDR3 runs to 12 residues.

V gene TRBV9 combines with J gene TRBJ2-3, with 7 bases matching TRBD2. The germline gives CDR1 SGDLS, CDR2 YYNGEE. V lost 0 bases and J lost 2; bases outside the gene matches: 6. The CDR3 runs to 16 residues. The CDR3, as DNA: TGTGCCAGCAGCGTAGAGCTCGCGGGAGCCACAGATACGCAGTATTTT. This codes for CASSVELAGATDTQYF.

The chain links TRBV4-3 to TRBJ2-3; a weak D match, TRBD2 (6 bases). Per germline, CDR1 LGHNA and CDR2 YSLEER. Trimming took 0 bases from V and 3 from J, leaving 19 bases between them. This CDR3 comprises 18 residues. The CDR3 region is CASSQDPRGGVLTDTQYF. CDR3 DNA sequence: TGCGCCAGCAGCCAAGATCCCCGTGGCGGGGTTTTGACAGATACGCAGTATTTT.

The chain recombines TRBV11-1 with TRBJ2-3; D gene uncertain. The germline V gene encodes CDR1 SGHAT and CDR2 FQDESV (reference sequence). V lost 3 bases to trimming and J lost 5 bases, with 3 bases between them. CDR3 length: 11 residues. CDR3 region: CASSFQDTQYF. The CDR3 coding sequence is TGTGCCAGCAGCTTTCAAGATACGCAGTATTTT.